This T cell receptor (beta chain) is from a study of blood T cell repertoires in COVID-19. Across the study: Acute and convalescent COVID-19 specimens originated in the United States, Italy and Spain. T cells, B-cell-depleted T cells, or PBMCs supplied cDNA or gDNA.

This clone has more than one count but fewer than ten. The V and J ends lost 4 bases and 6 bases, in that order; junction bases with no gene match: 15. The germline CDR1 and CDR2 sequences are SGHDT and YYEEEE. The CDR3 loop spans 17 amino acids. Original processing notes: How many nucleated cells were present was estimated from reference gene primer amplification. Some clones are missing from TCRdb's copy, which holds only in-frame ones; the method was immunoSEQ multiplex PCR. The DNA gave D and trimming, while V, J and clone size come from that table. Among 200,000 to 250,000 clones listed, about 85% were seen once.

The source of this sequence is a young woman who had recovered from COVID-19. This sequence joins TRBV5-6 and TRBJ2-2; 7 bases are a match to TRBD1. Sample: peripheral blood. This chain's CDR3 is CASSIPTGKKEAGELFF. The CDR3 DNA sequence: TGTGCCAGCAGCATCCCGACAGGGAAGAAGGAGGCCGGGGAGCTGTTTTTT.